The 18 T cell receptor beta chains presented below share a single source sample, sequenced in a study of long-term antiretroviral therapy in people with HIV. Researchers report immunoSEQ v3.0 was run at survey level. Sequencing used immunoSEQ multiplex PCR; TCRdb keeps in-frame clones, though not all of them. The data contain about 16,000 clones, about 86% of them singletons. The input for sequencing was unsorted PBMCs, taken more than 2.2 years before starting antiretroviral therapy. These receptors originate from a young woman with HIV.

The gene calls are TRBV6-4 and TRBJ1-2; 7 bases map to TRBD1. This CDR3 is built from 14 residues. Germline CDR1 and CDR2: MRHNA and SNTAGT. J lost 0 bases, V lost 6 bases, and 4 bases had no gene match. As DNA, the CDR3 is TGTGCCAGCAGGGCCACAGGGGCTAACTATGGCTACACCTTC. Translated: CASRATGANYGYTF.

The CDR3 loop is CASSVGVGNDPQYF. Here the CDR3 DNA reads TGTGCCAGCAGCGTAGGGGTAGGGAACGATCCGCAGTATTTT. The chain combines TRBV9 with TRBJ2-3; D not certain. CDR3 size: 14 residues. V dropped 0 bases and J dropped 10 bases, with 15 bases sitting between them. The germline V gene encodes CDR1 SGDLS and CDR2 YYNGEE.

The rearrangement uses TRBV5-1 and TRBJ2-3; 16 positions agree with TRBD2. CDR1 and CDR2 from the germline V gene are SGHRS and YFSETQ. The V gene end was trimmed by 4 bases and the J gene end by 0 bases; junction bases not matched to a gene: 5. The CDR3 totals 18 residues. Here the CDR3 DNA reads TGCGCCAGCAGCAAGGGACTAGCGGGGGGGACAAGCACAGATACGCAGTATTTT. This codes for CASSKGLAGGTSTDTQYF.

CDR3 nucleotide sequence: TGCGCCAGCAGCCAGATATCCTATAGGGACGGCTACGAGCAGTACTTC. It yields the protein CASSQISYRDGYEQYF. V and J are TRBV4-3 and TRBJ2-7; D is perhaps TRBD1 or TRBD2 (5 bases each). The germline V gene encodes CDR1 LGHNA and CDR2 YSLEER. Trimming took off 3 bases at V and 3 bases at J, with 18 bases between the two ends. This CDR3 is built from 16 residues.

J is TRBJ1-6 and V is TRBV4-3; a weak D match, TRBD1 (5 bases). CDR1 LGHNA and CDR2 YSLEER come from the germline V gene. Trimming removed 0 bases at V and 9 bases at J, with 9 bases between. The CDR3 totals 14 residues. In DNA form, the CDR3 reads TGCGCCAGCAGCCAAGATGTCGGGGGTTCACCCCTCCACTTT. Its protein product is CASSQDVGGSPLHF.

The rearrangement links TRBV27 to TRBJ1-2; TRBD1 aligns across 12 bases. Germline lookup yields CDR1 MNHEY and CDR2 SMNVEV (reference sequence). The CDR3 contains 16 residues. The V and J ends lost 2 bases and 6 bases, in that order; junction bases with no gene match: 7. The CDR3 loop reads CASSLKGTGGVNGYTF. DNA for the CDR3: TGTGCCAGCAGTTTAAAGGGGACAGGGGGCGTAAATGGCTACACCTTC.

V usage is TRBV7-2 and J usage is TRBJ2-2, with TRBD2 identical over 11 bases. CDR3 length: 16 amino acids. Germline V lookup: CDR1 SGHTA, CDR2 FQGNSA. The V and J ends lost 5 bases and 5 bases, in that order; junction bases with no gene match: 7. CDR3 amino acids: CASSLFSGGATGELFF. The CDR3 DNA follows: TGTGCCAGCAGCCTGTTTAGCGGGGGGGCAACCGGGGAGCTGTTTTTT. The full variable domain, in which reference TRBV7-2 and TRBJ2-2 provide the parts outside the CDR3, is GAGVSQSPSNKVTEKGKDVELRCDPISGHTALYWYRQSLGQGLEFLIYFQGNSAPDKSGLPSDRFSAERTGGSVSTLTIQRTQQEDSAVYLCASSLFSGGATGELFFGEGSRLTVL.

V gene TRBV7-9 combines with J gene TRBJ1-2; D unresolved. The CDR3 totals 11 residues. The V end was cut by 4 bases, the J end by 6 bases, with 6 bases between. Germline V gives CDR1 SEHNR, CDR2 FQNEAQ (reference sequence). The CDR3 protein is CASSSRNGYTF. For the CDR3, the DNA is TGTGCCAGCAGCTCCCGGAATGGCTACACCTTC.

J is TRBJ1-4 and V is TRBV2; possible D gene TRBD1, 5 bases. Trimming shortened V by 4 bases and J by 7 bases, and 13 bases separated the two germline ends. CDR1 and CDR2 (germline): SNHLY, FYNNEI. This CDR3 is built from 14 residues. The DNA for the CDR3 is TGTGCCAGCAGTGGACAGACTTTTTTTGAAAAACTGTTTTTT. This codes for CASSGQTFFEKLFF. Combining the CDR3 with reference TRBV2 and TRBJ1-4 gives the whole variable domain EPEVTQTPSHQVTQMGQEVILRCVPISNHLYFYWYRQILGQKVEFLVSFYNNEISEKSEIFDDQFSVERPDGSNFTLKIRSTKLEDSAMYFCASSGQTFFEKLFFGSGTQLSVL.

Only one count was recorded for this clone. J is TRBJ1-4 and V is TRBV21-1. TRBV21-1 is a documented pseudogene. The CDR3 is 15 amino acids. For the CDR3, the DNA is TGTGCCAGCAGCCCCGCTTGGAGGGTGAAGGAAAAACTGTTTTTT. Its protein product is CASSPAWRVKEKLFF.

The rearrangement links TRBV5-4 to TRBJ2-3, with D possibly matching TRBD1 (5 bases). Trimming removed 0 bases at V and 1 base at J, with 9 bases between. Germline CDR1 and CDR2: SGHNT and YYREEE (reference sequence). The CDR3 contains 15 residues. CDR3 DNA: TGTGCCAGCAGCTTGGCCAGGGAAGGCACAGATACGCAGTATTTT. It codes for CASSLAREGTDTQYF.

The CDR3 here is CASSLQDRGRRGYGYTF. The CDR3 coding sequence is TGTGCCAGCAGCTTGCAGGACAGGGGGCGCCGAGGCTATGGCTACACCTTC. This rearrangement joins TRBV5-5 to TRBJ1-2; 11 bases are shared with TRBD1. Trimming removed 1 base from V and 4 bases from J; junction bases left unmatched: 9. The CDR3 runs to 17 residues. Germline V gene sequence: CDR1 SGHKS, CDR2 YYEKEE (reference sequence). Complete variable domain (other parts from reference TRBV5-5 and TRBJ1-2): DAGVTQSPTHLIKTRGQQVTLRCSPISGHKSVSWYQQVLGQGPQFIFQYYEKEERGRGNFPDRFSARQFPNYSSELNVNALLLGDSALYLCASSLQDRGRRGYGYTFGSGTRLTVV.

The V and J genes are TRBV30 and TRBJ1-5, with a weak D call TRBD1 (6 bases). V dropped 0 bases and J dropped 4 bases, with 10 bases sitting between them. CDR3 length equals 14 residues. Germline CDR1 is GTSNPN and CDR2 is SVGIG (reference sequence). Here the CDR3 DNA reads TGTGCCTGGAGTGTGGGGGGCCGAAATCAGCCCCAGCATTTT. Residues: CAWSVGGRNQPQHF.

CDR3 region: CASSQWDLGNEKLFF. The CDR3 DNA sequence: TGTGCCAGCAGCCAATGGGACTTGGGTAATGAAAAACTGTTTTTT. The chain is built from TRBV16 and TRBJ1-4; the D gene is possibly TRBD1 (5 bases). The germline V gene has CDR1 KGHSY and CDR2 FQNENV. Trimming left V 1 base short and J 4 bases short, with 10 bases between. This CDR3 region has 15 residues.

The gene calls are TRBV2 and TRBJ1-2, with a possible D match to TRBD1 (5 bases). Per the germline V gene, CDR1 is SNHLY and CDR2 is FYNNEI. This CDR3 comprises 12 residues. Between the trimmed V and J ends, which lost 6 bases and 7 bases, there was a span of 12 bases. The CDR3 DNA follows: TGTGCCAGCAGCGAGTTGAGGGGTGGCTACACCTTC. As protein: CASSELRGGYTF.

CDR3 amino acids: CASSYSYSNQPQHF. CDR3 in DNA: TGTGCCAGCAGTTACAGTTATAGCAATCAGCCCCAGCATTTT. The chain recombines TRBV6-5 with TRBJ1-5; D remains unclear. The CDR3 loop spans 14 amino acids. Germline V lookup: CDR1 MNHEY, CDR2 SVGAGI. The ends were cut back, 2 bases at V and 0 bases at J, with 5 bases in the middle.

The V gene is TRBV6-5, the J gene TRBJ1-2; no firm D call. CDR3 size: 14 residues. Trimming shortened V by 0 bases and J by 3 bases, and 8 bases separated the two germline ends. The germline CDR1 and CDR2 sequences are MNHEY and SVGAGI. In DNA form, the CDR3 reads TGTGCCAGCAGTTACTCGGCAGTTCACTATGGCTACACCTTC. Its translation: CASSYSAVHYGYTF.

The genes are TRBV6-1 and TRBJ1-2, with 9 bases lining up with TRBD1. V shed 4 bases and J 4 bases; nucleotides not matched to a gene: 7. Germline V gene lookup returns CDR1 MNHNS and CDR2 SASEGT. The CDR3 has 15 residues. DNA for the CDR3: TGTGCCAGCAGTGGCGGACAGGGGTTTATCTATGGCTACACCTTC. This codes for CASSGGQGFIYGYTF.